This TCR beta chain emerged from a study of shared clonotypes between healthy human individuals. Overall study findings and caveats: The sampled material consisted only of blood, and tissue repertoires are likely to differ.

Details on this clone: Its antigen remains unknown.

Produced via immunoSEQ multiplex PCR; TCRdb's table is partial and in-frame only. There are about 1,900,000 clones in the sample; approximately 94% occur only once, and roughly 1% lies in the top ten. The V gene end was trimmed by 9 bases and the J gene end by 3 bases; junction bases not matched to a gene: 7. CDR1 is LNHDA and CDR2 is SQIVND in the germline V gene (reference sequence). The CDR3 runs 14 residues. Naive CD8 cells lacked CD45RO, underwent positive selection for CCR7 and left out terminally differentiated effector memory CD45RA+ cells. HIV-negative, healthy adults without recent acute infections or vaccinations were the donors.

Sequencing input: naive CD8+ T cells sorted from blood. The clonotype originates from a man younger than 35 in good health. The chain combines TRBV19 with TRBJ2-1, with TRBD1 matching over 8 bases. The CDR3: CASTDRGVYNEQFF. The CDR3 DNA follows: TGTGCCAGCACAGACAGGGGCGTCTACAATGAGCAGTTCTTC.